Listed below are T cell receptor beta chains from one sample, sequenced in a study of early T cells in non-severe SARS-CoV-2 infection. TCRdb reanalysed the 5' RACE reads using MiXCR and keeps one entry per CDR3 protein. The table shows tens of thousands of distinct CDR3 sequences, with 4.5% to 7% occurring only once. The specimen sequenced was whole blood. Source of these receptors: an adult who was a healthcare worker with PCR-confirmed SARS-CoV-2 infection or an uninfected control (not recorded which). CDR3s include the opening cysteine and the closing phenylalanine or tryptophan.

TRBJ2-7	TRBV9	CASSVGPGQSYEQYF
TRBJ1-5	TRBV27	CASSLFAGGNQPQHF
TRBJ2-7	TRBV6-6	CASSYEETLREQYF
TRBJ1-5	TRBV29-1	CSVVGMSNQPQHF
TRBJ2-7	TRBV6-6	CASRPQGRYEQYF
TRBJ2-6	TRBV6-6	CASSWRGAGANVLTF
TRBJ2-3	TRBV29-1	CSVEAINQPDTQYF
TRBJ1-6	TRBV7-9	CASSLADRQLHF
TRBJ2-5	TRBV2	CASRTGGGETQYF
TRBJ2-1	TRBV4-3	CASSHELAGGLSHNEQFF
TRBJ2-3	TRBV9	CASGGASGADTQYF
TRBJ2-5	TRBV7-2	CASRPQVQETQYF
TRBJ1-5	TRBV30	CAWKNSNQPQHF
TRBJ2-5	TRBV12-3/TRBV12-4	CASSRRTGRETQYF
TRBJ2-2	TRBV5-4	CASSRWGGTGELFF
TRBJ2-5	TRBV2	CASRGAGQETQYF
TRBJ2-3	TRBV2	CASSESGIDTDTQYF
TRBJ2-3	TRBV5-4	CASSSRGGAPDTQYF
TRBJ2-1	TRBV10-2	CASQGSTWGNEQFF
TRBJ1-4	TRBV2	CASSQTTNEKLFF